This T cell receptor beta chain emerged from a study of T cell responses to AZD1222 COVID-19 vaccine. This CDR3 spans 13 amino acids. Germline CDR1 reads LNHDA; CDR2 reads SQIVND (reference sequence). V trimming: 7 bases; J trimming: 4 bases; junction bases outside the gene matches: 6. Some clones are missing from TCRdb's copy, which holds only in-frame ones; the method was immunoSEQ multiplex PCR. The sample consists of around 65,000 clones, over 80% of them appearing once. The study's findings and limits: Epitopes outside B.1.351 and B.1.1.7 mutated regions reportedly drew nearly half of spike TCRs. White British people made up most donors, females outnumbered males, and clonal diversity was possibly underestimated.

Comment on this clone: Its antigen remains unidentified.

The specimen was peripheral blood, collected 28 days after the second AZD1222 dose. This chain uses TRBV19 with TRBJ1-2; TRBD1 aligns across 7 bases. This TCR was sampled from an adult who received the AZD1222 COVID-19 vaccine. The CDR3 DNA reads TGTGCCAGTACCCCGGGACAGCTCTATGGCTACACCTTC. The encoded protein is CASTPGQLYGYTF.